This entry concerns a single T cell receptor (beta chain). Its specificity is unknown. CDR3 length: 16 amino acids. Germline values: CDR1 SGDLS, CDR2 YYNGEE. Trimming removed 4 bases from V and 0 bases from J, with 14 bases in between. This sample was included in a study of cytomegalovirus exposure and HLA in healthy donors. Findings and limits, study-wide: It was fewer than 200 TCR beta chains that were listed as cytomegalovirus-associated. The authors later linked a missense DCLRE1C variant to TCR beta V- and J-gene trimming.

PCR amplification relied on 60 Vbeta primers (plus 13 Jbeta primers). Only in-frame clones appear in the TCRdb table, and some are missing; sequencing was by immunoSEQ multiplex PCR. The sample lists 100,000 or so clones, about 77% seen once, with about 4% in the top ten. Donors counted as nominally healthy when sampled, yet unrecorded immune exposures were likely. The receptor comes from a woman between 45 and 60 years old in good health and CMV-seropositive. This sequence joins TRBV9 and TRBJ1-3; D remains unclear. The sample was PBMCs. The CDR3 protein is CASSPSQATSGNTIYF. The CDR3 region has the DNA TGTGCCAGCAGCCCCAGCCAGGCGACCTCTGGAAACACCATATATTTT.